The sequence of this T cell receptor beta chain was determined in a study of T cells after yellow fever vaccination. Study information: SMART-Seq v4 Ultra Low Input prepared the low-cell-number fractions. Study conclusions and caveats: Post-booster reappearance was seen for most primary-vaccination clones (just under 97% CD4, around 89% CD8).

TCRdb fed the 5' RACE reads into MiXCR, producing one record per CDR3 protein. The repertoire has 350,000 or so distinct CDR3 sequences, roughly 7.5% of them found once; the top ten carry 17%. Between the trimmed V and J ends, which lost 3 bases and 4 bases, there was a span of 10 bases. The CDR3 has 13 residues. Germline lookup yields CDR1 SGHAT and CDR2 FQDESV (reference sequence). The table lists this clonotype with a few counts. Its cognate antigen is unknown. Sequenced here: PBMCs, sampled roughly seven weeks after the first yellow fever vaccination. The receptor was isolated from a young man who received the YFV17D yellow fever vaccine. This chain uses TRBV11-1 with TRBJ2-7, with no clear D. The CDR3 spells CASSFQDGYEQYV. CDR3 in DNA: TGTGCCAGCAGCTTCCAAGACGGGTACGAGCAGTACGTC.